The sample holds a few counts of the clone carrying this T cell receptor beta chain. Its antigen is unknown. Profiled with immunoSEQ multiplex PCR; TCRdb holds only in-frame clones, not every one. The table shows about 7,100 clones, with 66% occurring only once. V shed 3 bases and J 6 bases; nucleotides not matched to a gene: 4. Germline V CDR1 and CDR2: LNHDA, SQIVND (reference sequence). CDR3 length: 15 residues. The sample is drawn from a study of CD8 T cell repertoires and HIV-1 epitope variants. Input material: cultured CD8+ T cells derived from PBMCs. The clonotype comes from a male donor with HIV. The chain links TRBV19 to TRBJ1-6; 8 bases are shared with TRBD1. CDR3 sequence: CASSILDRGNSPLHF. Here the CDR3 DNA reads TGTGCCAGTAGTATCCTCGACAGGGGTAATTCACCCCTCCACTTT.